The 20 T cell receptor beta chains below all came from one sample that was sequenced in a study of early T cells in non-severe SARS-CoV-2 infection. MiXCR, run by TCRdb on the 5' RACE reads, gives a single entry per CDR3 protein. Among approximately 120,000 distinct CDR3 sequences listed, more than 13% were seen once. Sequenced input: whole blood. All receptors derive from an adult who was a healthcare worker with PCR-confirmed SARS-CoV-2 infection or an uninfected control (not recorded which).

CDR3 sequence (DNA): TGTGCCAGCAGCTTCGTGACCTACACCGGGGAGCTGTTTTTT. Amino acid sequence: CASSFVTYTGELFF. This rearrangement joins TRBV7-9 to TRBJ2-2; no reliable D call. With 3 bases removed from V and 3 bases from J, the gap between germline ends came to 8 bases. The germline CDR1 and CDR2 sequences are SEHNR and FQNEAQ (reference sequence). This CDR3 comprises 14 residues.

CDR3 nucleotides: TGTGCCAGCACCTCAAGGGGCGATCAGCCCCAGCATTTT. The encoded protein is CASTSRGDQPQHF. The chain combines TRBV2 with TRBJ1-5, with D possibly matching TRBD1 (5 bases). Germline lookup yields CDR1 SNHLY and CDR2 FYNNEI. The germline V and J ends were trimmed by 7 bases and 5 bases, with 12 bases remaining between them. The CDR3 totals 13 residues. Drawing the rest from reference TRBV2 and TRBJ1-5, the complete variable domain is EPEVTQTPSHQVTQMGQEVILRCVPISNHLYFYWYRQILGQKVEFLVSFYNNEISEKSEIFDDQFSVERPDGSNFTLKIRSTKLEDSAMYFCASTSRGDQPQHFGDGTRLSIL.

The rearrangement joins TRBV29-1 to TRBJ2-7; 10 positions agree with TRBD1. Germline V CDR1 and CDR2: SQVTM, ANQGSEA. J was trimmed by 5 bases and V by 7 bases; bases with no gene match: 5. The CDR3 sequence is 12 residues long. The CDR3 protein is CSGGQGYNEQYF. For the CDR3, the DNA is TGCAGCGGGGGACAGGGGTATAACGAGCAGTACTTC.

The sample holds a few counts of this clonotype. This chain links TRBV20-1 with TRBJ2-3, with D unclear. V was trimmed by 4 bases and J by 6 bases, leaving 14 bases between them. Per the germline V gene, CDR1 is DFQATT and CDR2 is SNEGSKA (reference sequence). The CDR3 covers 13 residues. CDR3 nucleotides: TGCAGTGCTACCGCTGGCCCGGCGGATACGCAGTATTTT. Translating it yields CSATAGPADTQYF.

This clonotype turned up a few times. The CDR3 loop is CAISPSSSGRRSDTQYF. The CDR3 coding sequence is TGTGCCATCAGTCCCTCGTCTAGCGGGCGTAGATCAGATACGCAGTATTTT. The genes are TRBV10-3 and TRBJ2-3, with TRBD2 matching 8 bases. The CDR3 runs 17 residues. Germline lookup yields CDR1 ENHRY and CDR2 SYGVKD. Unmatched junction bases numbered 14, after V lost 5 bases and J lost 4 bases.

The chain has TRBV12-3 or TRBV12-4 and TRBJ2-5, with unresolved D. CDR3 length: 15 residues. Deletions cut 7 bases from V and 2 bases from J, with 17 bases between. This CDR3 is CASTPIKAKQETQYF. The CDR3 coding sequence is TGTGCCAGCACCCCCATAAAGGCGAAACAAGAGACCCAGTACTTC.

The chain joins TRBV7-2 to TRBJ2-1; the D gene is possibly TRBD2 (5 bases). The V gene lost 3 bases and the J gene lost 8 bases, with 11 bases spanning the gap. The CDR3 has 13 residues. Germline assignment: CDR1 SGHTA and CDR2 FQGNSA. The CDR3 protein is CASSFISGDEQFF. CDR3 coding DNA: TGTGCCAGCAGCTTCATTTCCGGGGATGAGCAGTTCTTC.

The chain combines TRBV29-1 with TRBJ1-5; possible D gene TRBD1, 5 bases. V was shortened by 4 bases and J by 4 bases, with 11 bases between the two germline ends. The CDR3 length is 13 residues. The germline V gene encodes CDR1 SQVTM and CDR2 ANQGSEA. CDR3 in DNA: TGCAGCGTTGCGACAGACCGAAATCAGCCCCAGCATTTT. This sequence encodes CSVATDRNQPQHF.

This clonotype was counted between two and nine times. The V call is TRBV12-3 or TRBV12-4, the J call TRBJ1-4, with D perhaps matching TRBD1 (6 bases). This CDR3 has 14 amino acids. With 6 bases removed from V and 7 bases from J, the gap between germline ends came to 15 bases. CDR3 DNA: TGTGCCAGCAGCCCCGCCAGGGGTGGTGAAAAACTGTTTTTT. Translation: CASSPARGGEKLFF.

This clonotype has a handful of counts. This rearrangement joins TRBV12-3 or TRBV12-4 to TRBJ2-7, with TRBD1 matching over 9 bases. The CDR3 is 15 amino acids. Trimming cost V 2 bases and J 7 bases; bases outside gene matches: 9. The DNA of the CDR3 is TGTGCCAGCAGTTTACGGACAGGGGTCGCAGGGGAGCAGTACTTC. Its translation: CASSLRTGVAGEQYF.

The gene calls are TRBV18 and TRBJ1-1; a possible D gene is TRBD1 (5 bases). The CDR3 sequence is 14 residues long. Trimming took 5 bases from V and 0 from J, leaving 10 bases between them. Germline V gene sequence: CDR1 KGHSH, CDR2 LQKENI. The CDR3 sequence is CASSGQVMNTEAFF. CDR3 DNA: TGTGCCAGCTCAGGACAAGTCATGAACACTGAAGCTTTCTTT.

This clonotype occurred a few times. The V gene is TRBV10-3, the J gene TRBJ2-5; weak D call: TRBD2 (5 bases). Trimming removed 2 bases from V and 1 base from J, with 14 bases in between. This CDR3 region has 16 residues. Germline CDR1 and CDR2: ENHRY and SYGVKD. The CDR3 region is CAISETAEEIQETQYF. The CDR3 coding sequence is TGTGCCATCAGTGAGACGGCGGAGGAAATCCAAGAGACCCAGTACTTC.

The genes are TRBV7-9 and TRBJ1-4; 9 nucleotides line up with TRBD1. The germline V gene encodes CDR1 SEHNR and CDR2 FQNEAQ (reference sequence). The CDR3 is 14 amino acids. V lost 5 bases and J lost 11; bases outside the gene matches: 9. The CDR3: CASSPRQGEGKLFF. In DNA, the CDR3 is TGTGCCAGCAGCCCCCGACAGGGGGAAGGGAAACTGTTTTTT.

This chain's CDR3 is CSARGTVSYEQYF. The CDR3 nucleotides read TGCAGTGCTAGGGGGACAGTCTCCTACGAGCAGTACTTC. The rearrangement joins TRBV20-1 to TRBJ2-7, with 7 bases identical to TRBD1. This CDR3 is built from 13 residues. Germline CDR1 and CDR2: DFQATT and SNEGSKA (reference sequence). V shed 3 bases, J shed 0 bases, and the junction held 2 bases outside the gene matches.

The CDR3 here is CASSLLQAAGEAFF. The CDR3 nucleotides are TGTGCCAGCAGCTTACTCCAGGCCGCCGGTGAAGCTTTCTTT. The chain uses TRBV7-9 and TRBJ1-1, with D uncertain. The V gene lost 2 bases and the J gene lost 7 bases, with 14 bases spanning the gap. Germline V gene data show CDR1 as SEHNR and CDR2 as FQNEAQ (reference sequence). The CDR3 is 14 residues long.

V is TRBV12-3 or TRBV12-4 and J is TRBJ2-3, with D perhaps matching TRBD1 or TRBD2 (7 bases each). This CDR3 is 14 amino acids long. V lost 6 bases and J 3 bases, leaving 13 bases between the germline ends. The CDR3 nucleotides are TGTGCCAGCAGCTACAGGGGAGGGACAGATACGCAGTATTTT. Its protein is CASSYRGGTDTQYF.

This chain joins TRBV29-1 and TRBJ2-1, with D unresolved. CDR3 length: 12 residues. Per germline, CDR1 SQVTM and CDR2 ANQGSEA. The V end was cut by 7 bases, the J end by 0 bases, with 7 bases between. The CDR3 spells CSGFSSYNEQFF. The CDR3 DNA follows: TGCAGCGGGTTCAGCTCCTACAATGAGCAGTTCTTC.

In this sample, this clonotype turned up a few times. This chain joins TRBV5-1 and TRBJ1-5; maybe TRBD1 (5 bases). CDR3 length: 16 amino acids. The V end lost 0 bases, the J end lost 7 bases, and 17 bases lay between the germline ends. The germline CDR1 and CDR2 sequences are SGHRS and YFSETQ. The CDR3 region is CASSLGAGGKGQPQHF. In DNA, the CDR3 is TGCGCCAGCAGCTTGGGGGCAGGAGGGAAGGGGCAGCCCCAGCATTTT.

The CDR3 DNA reads as TGTGCCTCCGGGGACAGGGACACCGGGGAGCTGTTTTTT. Translating it yields CASGDRDTGELFF. The chain carries TRBV11-2 and TRBJ2-2; TRBD1 agrees at 9 bases. Per the germline V gene, CDR1 is SGHAT and CDR2 is FQNNGV. CDR3 length: 13 amino acids. Germline trimming cut 11 bases from V and 3 bases from J; bases unmatched to any gene: 4.

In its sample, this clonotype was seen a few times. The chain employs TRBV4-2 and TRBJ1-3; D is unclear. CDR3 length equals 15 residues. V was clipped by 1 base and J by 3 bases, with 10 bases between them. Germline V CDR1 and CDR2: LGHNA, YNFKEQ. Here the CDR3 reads CASSQAKAFGNTIYF. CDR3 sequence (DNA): TGTGCCAGCAGCCAAGCTAAGGCATTTGGAAACACCATATATTTT.